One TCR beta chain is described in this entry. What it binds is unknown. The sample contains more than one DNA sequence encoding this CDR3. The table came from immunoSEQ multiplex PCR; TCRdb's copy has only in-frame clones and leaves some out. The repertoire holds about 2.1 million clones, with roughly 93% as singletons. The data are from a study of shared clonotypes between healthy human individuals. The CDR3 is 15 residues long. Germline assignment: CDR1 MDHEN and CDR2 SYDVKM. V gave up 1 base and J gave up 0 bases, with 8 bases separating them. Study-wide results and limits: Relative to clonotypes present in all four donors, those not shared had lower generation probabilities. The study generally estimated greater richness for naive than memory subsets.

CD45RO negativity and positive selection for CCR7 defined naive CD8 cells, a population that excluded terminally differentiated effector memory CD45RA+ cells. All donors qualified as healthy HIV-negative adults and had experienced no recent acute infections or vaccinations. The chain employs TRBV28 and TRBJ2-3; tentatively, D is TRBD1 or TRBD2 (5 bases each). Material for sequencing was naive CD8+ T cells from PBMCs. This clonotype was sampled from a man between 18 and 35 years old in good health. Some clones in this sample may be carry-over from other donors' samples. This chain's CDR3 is CASSLSGASTDTQYF. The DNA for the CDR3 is TGTGCCAGCAGTTTATCCGGGGCTAGCACAGATACGCAGTATTTT. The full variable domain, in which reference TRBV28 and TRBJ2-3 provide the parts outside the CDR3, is DVKVTQSSRYLVKRTGEKVFLECVQDMDHENMFWYRQDPGLGLRLIYFSYDVKMKEKGDIPEGYSVSREKKERFSLILESASTNQTSMYLCASSLSGASTDTQYFGPGTRLTVL.